The 8 T cell receptor beta chains presented below share a single source sample, sequenced in a study of T-cell memory formation after mild COVID-19. TCRdb passed the 5' RACE reads through MiXCR, listing each CDR3 protein once. The sample consists of about 620,000 distinct CDR3 sequences, approximately 18% of them appearing once. Sequencing used PBMCs or a T cell subset sorted from them (not recorded which). These receptors originate from an adult woman who had mild COVID-19 (a few samples of this study predate the infection). Cell type and time point are not known.

The V gene is TRBV20-1, the J gene TRBJ2-3; 10 nucleotides align to TRBD2. The CDR3 loop spans 14 amino acids. V was clipped by 2 bases and J by 3 bases; unmatched bases: 2. Germline CDR1 and CDR2: DFQATT and SNEGSKA (reference sequence). CDR3: CSARLAGVTDTQYF. The CDR3 nucleotides read TGCAGTGCTAGACTAGCGGGAGTAACAGATACGCAGTATTTT.

This chain uses TRBV27 with TRBJ2-7; D is possibly TRBD1 (5 bases). The germline CDR1 and CDR2 sequences are MNHEY and SMNVEV (reference sequence). V lost 4 bases and J 5 bases, leaving 6 bases between the germline ends. CDR3 length equals 11 residues. The CDR3 DNA reads as TGTGCCAGCAGTTGGGGCGACGAGCAGTACTTC. This encodes CASSWGDEQYF.

This clonotype was seen only a few times. The chain has TRBV5-6 and TRBJ1-1; the D gene is possibly TRBD1 (5 bases). V lost 0 bases and J 4 bases, leaving 10 bases between the germline ends. In germline, CDR1 is SGHDT, CDR2 YYEEEE. The CDR3 runs 14 residues. The CDR3 is CASSLGARGTEAFF. DNA of the CDR3: TGTGCCAGCAGCTTGGGGGCGAGGGGCACTGAAGCTTTCTTT.

The CDR3 loop is CASRFLAGGYNEQFF. CDR3 DNA: TGCGCCAGCAGATTCCTAGCGGGGGGGTACAATGAGCAGTTCTTC. The rearrangement links TRBV4-1 to TRBJ2-1, with TRBD2 identical over 12 bases. CDR1 is MGHRA and CDR2 is YSYEKL in the germline V gene. CDR3 size: 15 residues. V trimming: 6 bases; J trimming: 4 bases; junction bases outside the gene matches: 4.

This clonotype was seen only a few times. The rearrangement uses TRBV5-1 and TRBJ2-2, with D unresolved. V gave up 1 base and J gave up 0 bases, with 7 bases separating them. This CDR3 region has 15 residues. Looked up from germline, CDR1 is SGHRS and CDR2 is YFSETQ. The CDR3 DNA sequence: TGCGCCAGCAGCTTGTTAGAGGCGAACACCGGGGAGCTGTTTTTT. Translation: CASSLLEANTGELFF. Based on the CDR3 plus reference TRBV5-1 and TRBJ2-2, the full variable domain is KAGVTQTPRYLIKTRGQQVTLSCSPISGHRSVSWYQQTPGQGLQFLFEYFSETQRNKGNFPGRFSGRQFSNSRSEMNVSTLELGDSALYLCASSLLEANTGELFFGEGSRLTVL.

The chain couples TRBV9 to TRBJ1-1; 7 nucleotides match TRBD1. Looked up from germline, CDR1 is SGDLS and CDR2 is YYNGEE. CDR3 length: 15 amino acids. The trim removed 0 bases at V and 2 bases at J, leaving 4 bases unmatched. In nucleotides, the CDR3 is TGTGCCAGCAGCGTAGAAGGGGGCGCTAACACTGAAGCTTTCTTT. This codes for CASSVEGGANTEAFF.

The chain combines TRBV5-1 with TRBJ1-1, with D unresolved. This CDR3 spans 12 amino acids. CDR1 and CDR2 from the germline V gene are SGHRS and YFSETQ. Deletions cut 8 bases from V and 1 base from J, with 9 bases between. The CDR3 loop reads CASTPGNTEAFF. CDR3 coding DNA: TGCGCCAGTACACCAGGGAACACTGAAGCTTTCTTT.

This clonotype was seen only a few times. J is TRBJ1-4 and V is TRBV12-3 or TRBV12-4; a weak D match, TRBD1 (5 bases). The ends were cut back, 6 bases at V and 2 bases at J, with 16 bases in the middle. The CDR3 covers 16 residues. Here the CDR3 reads CASSWDLRATNEKLFF. CDR3 nucleotides: TGTGCCAGCAGCTGGGACTTAAGGGCGACTAATGAAAAACTGTTTTTT.